These T cell receptor beta chains were read from a single sample in a study of patients and donors after allogeneic stem cell transplantation. TCRdb called the RT-PCR reads again in MiXCR, with one record for every CDR3 protein. Of about 960,000 distinct CDR3 sequences in the sample, approximately 19% were seen once. Sequenced material: blood, either unsorted or a sorted T cell fraction (not recorded which). The receptors were sampled from a human donor who was either an allogeneic HSCT recipient or a stem cell or donor lymphocyte infusion donor (not recorded which). It is not recorded whose cells these are; they may come from a transplant donor. Both conserved end residues are part of each CDR3. The order of the fields is J gene, V gene, D gene, clone size, CDR3 DNA, CDR3 protein. A D gene is named only where the DNA matches it firmly. Only part of the rows carry a size: once, few, many, or a class if the clone is expanded.

TRBJ1-3,TRBV9,NA,few,TGTGCCAGCAGCGTAGCGCCAGGCCACTCTGGAAACACCATATATTTT,CASSVAPGHSGNTIYF
TRBJ1-5,TRBV7-2,NA,few,TGTGCCAGCAGAACAGGGATCGGCAATCAGCCCCAGCATTTT,CASRTGIGNQPQHF
TRBJ2-7,TRBV6-5,NA,few,TGTGCCAGCAGTTATAGCGGCAGGGCGCTCAGGGAGCAGTACTTC,CASSYSGRALREQYF
TRBJ1-2,TRBV4-1,NA,many,TGCGCCAGCAGCCATATTTCGGACTATGGCTACACCTTC,CASSHISDYGYTF
TRBJ1-1,TRBV5-6,TRBD1,NA,TGTGCCAGCAGCACCTGGACAGGTGGGGGGAACACTGAAGCTTTCTTT,CASSTWTGGGNTEAFF
TRBJ1-2,TRBV25-1,NA,NA,TGTGCCAGCAGTGAAAGGGGCAGGTCCGCTAACTATGGCTACACCTTC,CASSERGRSANYGYTF
TRBJ1-2,TRBV29-1,NA,NA,TGCAGCGTCCCCAGGCAGGGGAGGGGCGGCTACACCTTC,CSVPRQGRGGYTF
TRBJ2-7,TRBV18,TRBD1,few,TGTGCCAGCTCACCACTGGGACAGGGGCAAAGCGAGCAGTACTTC,CASSPLGQGQSEQYF
TRBJ1-2,TRBV4-1,TRBD1,few,TGCGCCAGCAGCCAAGCCCAGGGGGAACACTATGGCTACACCTTC,CASSQAQGEHYGYTF
TRBJ2-1,TRBV28,TRBD2,few,TGTGCCAGCAGTTTACCCACTAGCGGAAGCTCCTACAATGAGCAGTTCTTC,CASSLPTSGSSYNEQFF
TRBJ2-1,TRBV5-1,TRBD2,NA,TGCGCCAGCAGCGCAGACGGGGGGAATGAGCAGTTCTTC,CASSADGGNEQFF
TRBJ1-2,TRBV6-1,NA,few,TGTGCCAGCAGTGAAATCTGGGGGCAGAACTATGGCTACACCTTC,CASSEIWGQNYGYTF
TRBJ2-5,TRBV5-1,NA,NA,TGCGCCAGCCGGGAAACACAAGAGACCCAGTACTTC,CASRETQETQYF
TRBJ1-1,TRBV5-5,NA,NA,TGTGCCACCACAGGGATGAACACTGAAGCTTTCTTT,CATTGMNTEAFF
TRBJ2-3,TRBV20-1,NA,NA,TGCAGTGCTAGCGGGGCCCCCCGGGCAGATACGCAGTATTTT,CSASGAPRADTQYF
TRBJ1-5,TRBV12-3/TRBV12-4,NA,few,TGTGCCAGCAGTTTACAGGGTTATCAGCCCCAGCATTTT,CASSLQGYQPQHF
TRBJ2-1,TRBV6-2/TRBV6-3,NA,NA,TGTGCCAGCAGTTATACAGACAACAATGAGCAGTTCTTC,CASSYTDNNEQFF
TRBJ2-7,TRBV25-1,NA,NA,TGTGCCAGCGCCCGGACAGACATTCCCTACGAGCAGTACTTC,CASARTDIPYEQYF
TRBJ2-5,TRBV7-7,NA,NA,TGTGCTAGCAGCTTGGGACGAGGGACCCCAGGGGGGGAGACCCAGTACTTC,CASSLGRGTPGGETQYF
TRBJ2-7,TRBV11-2,TRBD2,few,TGTGCCAGCAGCTTAGGTCTTAGCGGGAGTTCCTACGAGCAGTACTTC,CASSLGLSGSSYEQYF
TRBJ2-6,TRBV5-1,NA,few,TGCGCCAGCAGCTCGGGGGCTACTGGGGCCAACGTCCTGACTTTC,CASSSGATGANVLTF
TRBJ1-2,TRBV27,NA,few,TGTGCCAGCAGTAAGACAGTGAACTATGGCTACACCTTC,CASSKTVNYGYTF
TRBJ2-7,TRBV5-1,TRBD2,few,TGCGCCAGCAGCAACGAGACTCGATCCCTAGCGGCCTACGAGCAGTACTTC,CASSNETRSLAAYEQYF
TRBJ1-2,TRBV30,NA,NA,TGTGCCTGGTTGGGGGACTACTATGGCTACACCTTC,CAWLGDYYGYTF
TRBJ2-7,TRBV20-1,NA,NA,TGCAGTGCTAGAGCGGATATCTACGAGCAGTACTTC,CSARADIYEQYF
TRBJ1-1,TRBV29-1,NA,few,TGCAGCGTTGATAGGGGGGTGAACACTGAAGCTTTCTTT,CSVDRGVNTEAFF
TRBJ1-1,TRBV6-1,NA,NA,TGTGCCAGCAGCCCCTCAGGGACGAACACTGAAGCTTTCTTT,CASSPSGTNTEAFF
TRBJ1-1,TRBV7-8,TRBD1,few,TGTGCCAGCAGCGCCCGGGACAGGAACACTGAAGCTTTCTTT,CASSARDRNTEAFF
TRBJ1-4,TRBV5-1,NA,few,TGCGCCAGCAGAACGGCGGCGGCTAATGAAAAACTGTTTTTT,CASRTAAANEKLFF
TRBJ2-3,TRBV29-1,NA,few,TGCAGCGTTTCTGGACGGGCGACAGATACGCAGTATTTT,CSVSGRATDTQYF